Each of the 17 T cell receptor beta chains below was sequenced from the same sample in a study of cytomegalovirus exposure and HLA in healthy donors. Primers: 60 Vbeta forward and 13 Jbeta reverse. Only in-frame clones appear in the TCRdb table, and some are missing; sequencing was by immunoSEQ multiplex PCR. The sample consists of approximately 130,000 clones, approximately 78% of them appearing once. Sequencing used PBMCs. The receptors here all came from a woman aged 45-59 years in good health and CMV-seropositive.

This rearrangement joins TRBV7-3 to TRBJ2-1; 13 bases map to TRBD2. The CDR3 sequence is 14 residues long. CDR1 SGHTA and CDR2 FQGTGA come from the germline V gene. With 4 bases clipped from V and 8 bases from J, the junction kept 2 bases outside the gene matches. The CDR3 region has the DNA TGTGCCAGCAGCTCGACTAGCGGGGGGTATGAGCAGTTCTTC. Translation gives CASSSTSGGYEQFF.

On this clone itself: At one of its ends the junction is not consistent with the germline gene, which may arise from a read error. The genes are TRBV7-7 and TRBJ2-2; 9 nucleotides agree with TRBD1. Germline V gives CDR1 SSHAT, CDR2 FNYEAQ (reference sequence). This CDR3 comprises 15 residues. The CDR3 DNA follows: TGTGCTAGCAGCCAACAGGGGGCGGGCACCGGGGAGCTGTTTTTT. This encodes CASSQQGAGTGELFF.

This clone has just one count. The V call is TRBV9, the J call TRBJ2-1; a possible D gene is TRBD2 (7 bases). Trimming pared 4 bases from V and 9 bases from J, leaving 26 bases between. The CDR3 loop spans 17 amino acids. Germline loops: CDR1 SGDLS, CDR2 YYNGEE. In DNA form, the CDR3 reads TGTGCCAGCAGCCCCCACCGCCGGGGGGCCGAGCGCGGTGAGCAGTTCTTC. The encoded protein is CASSPHRRGAERGEQFF.

The J gene is TRBJ2-3, the V gene TRBV19; possibly TRBD2 for D (5 bases). Trimming shortened V by 3 bases and J by 2 bases, and 9 bases separated the two germline ends. The CDR3 consists of 14 residues. Germline V lookup: CDR1 LNHDA, CDR2 SQIVND (reference sequence). CDR3 loop: CASSMRALTDTQYF. The DNA of the CDR3 is TGTGCCAGTAGTATGAGGGCCCTCACAGATACGCAGTATTTT.

This clone was recorded a few times. The chain has TRBV6-1 and TRBJ2-3; 15 nucleotides agree with TRBD2. With V trimmed by 7 bases and J by 6 bases, 5 bases remained unmatched. The CDR3 length is 15 residues. Germline V CDR1 and CDR2: MNHNS, SASEGT. This chain's CDR3 is CASNLGTSGGDTQYF. The CDR3 DNA follows: TGTGCCAGCAACCTAGGGACTAGCGGGGGGGATACGCAGTATTTT.

V gene TRBV10-3 combines with J gene TRBJ2-3, with TRBD1 as a possible D gene (6 bases). This CDR3 is 14 amino acids long. Germline V gives CDR1 ENHRY, CDR2 SYGVKD. Trimming removed 4 bases from V and 2 bases from J, with 10 bases in between. The CDR3 spells CAISVGQTTDTQYF. CDR3 DNA: TGTGCCATCAGTGTTGGACAGACCACAGATACGCAGTATTTT.

The sample holds one count of this clone. The chain combines TRBV6-6 with TRBJ2-3, with D perhaps TRBD2 (6 bases). Germline V CDR1 and CDR2: MNHNY, SVGAGI (reference sequence). The CDR3 has 15 amino acids. The germline V and J ends were trimmed by 7 bases and 4 bases, with 18 bases remaining between them. The CDR3 here is CASTRRGGLADTQYF. The CDR3 bases are TGTGCCAGCACCCGACGAGGAGGGTTAGCAGATACGCAGTATTTT.

Turning to this clone: The germline gene is not matched at one end of the junction; a read error may be the cause. The V gene is TRBV5-1, the J gene TRBJ2-1; possibly TRBD2 for D (6 bases). CDR1 is SGHRS and CDR2 is YFSETQ in the germline V gene. This CDR3 is built from 14 residues. Here the CDR3 reads CASSPVRRDSSPLF. The CDR3 DNA reads as TGCGCCAGCAGCCCGGTCCGTCGGGACTCATCACCCCTCTTC.

The chain employs TRBV2 and TRBJ2-4; weak D call: TRBD1 (5 bases). This CDR3 spans 14 amino acids. V lost 5 bases and J lost 0, with 8 bases in between. In germline, CDR1 is SNHLY, CDR2 FYNNEI. CDR3 in DNA: TGTGCCAGCAGTCTACAGGTAGCCAAAAACATTCAGTACTTC. This encodes CASSLQVAKNIQYF.

V is TRBV4-1 and J is TRBJ1-2; TRBD1 matches 8 bases. Germline-derived CDR1 and CDR2 are MGHRA and YSYEKL. The CDR3 contains 16 residues. The V and J ends lost 0 bases and 3 bases, in that order; junction bases with no gene match: 6. The CDR3 coding sequence is TGCGCCAGCAGCCAAGAGGGGACAGGTCCCCACTATGGCTACACCTTC. Its protein is CASSQEGTGPHYGYTF.

This clone was picked up one time. The rearrangement uses TRBV6-6 and TRBJ2-2; D possibly corresponds to TRBD1 (5 bases). This CDR3 comprises 14 residues. Trimming took off 2 bases at V and 4 bases at J, with 8 bases between the two ends. Germline values: CDR1 MNHNY, CDR2 SVGAGI (reference sequence). The CDR3 spells CASSYDSPTGELFF. Here the CDR3 DNA reads TGTGCCAGCAGTTACGACAGCCCCACCGGGGAGCTGTTTTTT.

V usage is TRBV7-9 and J usage is TRBJ2-3; TRBD2 is a possible D gene (6 bases). The germline V gene has CDR1 SEHNR and CDR2 FQNEAQ (reference sequence). The CDR3 is 15 amino acids. Trimming pared 7 bases from V and 3 bases from J, leaving 17 bases between. The CDR3 DNA sequence: TGTGCCAGCACCCCGTGGGGCGGGGAGACAGATACGCAGTATTTT. Protein sequence: CASTPWGGETDTQYF.

The V and J genes are TRBV5-1 and TRBJ2-3; tentatively, D is TRBD2 (7 bases). Germline assignment: CDR1 SGHRS and CDR2 YFSETQ. With 4 bases removed from V and 4 bases from J, the gap between germline ends came to 22 bases. CDR3 length equals 17 residues. The CDR3 bases are TGCGCCAGCAGCCCCCCGACCGGCGGGGGCGGCGCAGATACGCAGTATTTT. Amino acid sequence: CASSPPTGGGGADTQYF.

This clone was detected a few times. The chain has TRBV30 and TRBJ1-1; no clear D. CDR3 length equals 12 residues. With 5 bases removed from V and 4 bases from J, the gap between germline ends came to 11 bases. CDR1 is GTSNPN, CDR2 SVGIG, per germline (reference sequence). CDR3 coding DNA: TGTGCCTGGGGACTGGGCGGCACTGAAGCTTTCTTT. Its protein is CAWGLGGTEAFF.

The chain links TRBV11-3 to TRBJ2-5, with TRBD1 identical over 9 bases. This CDR3 spans 14 amino acids. Trimming removed 6 bases from V and 5 bases from J; junction bases left unmatched: 7. Germline lookup yields CDR1 SGHNT and CDR2 YENEEA. This chain's CDR3 is CASSSGTGRETQYF. The CDR3 nucleotides read TGTGCCAGCAGTTCCGGGACAGGGCGGGAGACCCAGTACTTC.

The chain combines TRBV2 with TRBJ1-3, with D possibly matching TRBD1 (6 bases). The CDR3 is 16 amino acids. The germline V gene encodes CDR1 SNHLY and CDR2 FYNNEI. V lost 7 bases and J lost 4, with 20 bases in between. The CDR3 nucleotides are TGTGCCAGCATCGGGGCAGGGGCTTGGCTCGGAAACACCATATATTTT. Translating gives CASIGAGAWLGNTIYF.

The chain joins TRBV10-3 to TRBJ1-1; no clear D. CDR1 ENHRY and CDR2 SYGVKD come from the germline V gene. The V end lost 6 bases, the J end lost 2 bases, and 16 bases lay between the germline ends. CDR3 length: 15 amino acids. The CDR3 loop is CAISFGDERNTEAFF. CDR3 in DNA: TGTGCCATCAGCTTTGGAGATGAGCGAAACACTGAAGCTTTCTTT.